This T cell receptor (beta chain) was found in a study of blood T cell repertoires in COVID-19. Whole-study context: PBMCs, B-cell-depleted T cells, or T cells provided the cDNA or gDNA that made up the material.

Germline lookup yields CDR1 SGHTA and CDR2 FQGNSA. The CDR3 has 14 amino acids. V lost 1 base and J 3 bases, leaving 10 bases between the germline ends. This table comes from immunoSEQ multiplex PCR, and its TCRdb copy is limited to in-frame clones, with some not included. The repertoire consists of almost 80,000 clones, with roughly 80% occurring once and the leading ten covering just over 35%. Sequencing was carried out using peripheral blood. The chain links TRBV7-2 to TRBJ2-7; the D gene is possibly TRBD1 (5 bases). This TCR derives from a woman in her sixties or seventies with acute or convalescent COVID-19. CDR3 sequence reads: CASSLVPGNYEQYF. CDR3 in DNA: TGTGCCAGCAGCTTAGTCCCAGGGAACTACGAGCAGTACTTC.